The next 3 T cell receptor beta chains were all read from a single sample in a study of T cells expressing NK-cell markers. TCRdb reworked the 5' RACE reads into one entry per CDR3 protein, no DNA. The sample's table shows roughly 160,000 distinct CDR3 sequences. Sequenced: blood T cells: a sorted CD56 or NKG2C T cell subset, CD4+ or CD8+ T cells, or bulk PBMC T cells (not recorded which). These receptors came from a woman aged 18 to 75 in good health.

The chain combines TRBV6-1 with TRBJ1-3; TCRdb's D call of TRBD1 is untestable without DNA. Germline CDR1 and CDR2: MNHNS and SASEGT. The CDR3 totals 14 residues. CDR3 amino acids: CASSGTEGGYTIYF.

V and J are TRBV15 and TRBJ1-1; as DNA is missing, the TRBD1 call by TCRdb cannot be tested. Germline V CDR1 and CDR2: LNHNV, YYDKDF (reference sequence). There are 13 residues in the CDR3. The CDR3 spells CATSRQGNTEAFF. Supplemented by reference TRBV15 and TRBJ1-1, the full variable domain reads DAMVIQNPRYQVTQFGKPVTLSCSQTLNHNVMYWYQQKSSQAPKLLFHYYDKDFNNEADTPDNFQSRRPNTSFCFLDIRSPGLGDTAMYLCATSRQGNTEAFFGQGTRLTVV.

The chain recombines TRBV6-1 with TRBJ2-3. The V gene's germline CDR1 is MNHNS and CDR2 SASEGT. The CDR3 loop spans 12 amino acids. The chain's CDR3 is CASSEMIDTQYF.